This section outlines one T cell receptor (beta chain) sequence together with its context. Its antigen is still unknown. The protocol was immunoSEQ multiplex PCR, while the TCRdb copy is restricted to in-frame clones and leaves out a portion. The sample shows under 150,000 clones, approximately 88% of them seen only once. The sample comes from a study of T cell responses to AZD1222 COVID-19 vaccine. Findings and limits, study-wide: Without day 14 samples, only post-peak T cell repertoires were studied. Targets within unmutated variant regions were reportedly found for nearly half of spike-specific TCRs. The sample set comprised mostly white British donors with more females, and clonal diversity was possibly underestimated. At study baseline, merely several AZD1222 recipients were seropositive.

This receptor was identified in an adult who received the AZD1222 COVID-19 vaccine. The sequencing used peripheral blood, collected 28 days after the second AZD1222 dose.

CDR3 loop: CASSTPRGQPQHF. CDR3 coding DNA: TGTGCCAGCAGCACACCGCGGGGGCAGCCCCAGCATTTT. The chain recombines TRBV7-2 with TRBJ1-5, with D tentatively TRBD1 (5 bases). This CDR3 comprises 13 residues. CDR1 is SGHTA and CDR2 is FQGNSA in the germline V gene. Trimming stripped 5 bases from V and 7 bases from J, with 12 bases between.